This passage covers 6 T cell receptor beta chains from one sample sequenced in a study of vaccination and CD4 T cells after COVID-19. An Oncomine TCR Beta short-read assay was used to sequence the DNA from cultured CD4+ T cells. TCRdb itself ran the PCR reads through MiXCR, one entry per CDR3 protein. This sample has under 15,000 distinct CDR3 sequences; about 28% occur once, and the top ten carry around a sixth. Which antigens these TCRs recognize remains unknown. Noted treatment: 10-day PBMC culture with coronavirus spike peptide pools or control peptides (ViraFEST assay). Sequencing input: cultured CD4+ T cells from blood. The source of these receptors is a human donor with COVID-19.

This clonotype was seen more than once but under ten times. The V call is TRBV2, the J call TRBJ1-6, with D possibly being TRBD1 (5 bases). The CDR3 runs 15 residues. V gave up 2 bases and J gave up 9 bases, with 14 bases separating them. Germline loops: CDR1 SNHLY, CDR2 FYNNEI. CDR3 residues: CASSESRGEGSPLHF. The CDR3 DNA is TGTGCCAGCAGTGAAAGTCGAGGGGAGGGTTCACCCCTCCACTTT.

Relative to its sample, this clonotype is large. The rearrangement uses TRBV7-3 and TRBJ2-5; D is undetermined. The germline V gene encodes CDR1 SGHTA and CDR2 FQGTGA. Trimming removed 5 bases at V and 5 bases at J, with 12 bases between. The CDR3 is made up of 13 amino acids. CDR3 sequence: CASSRSSTETQYF. CDR3 nucleotide sequence: TGTGCCAGCAGCCGAAGTTCGACGGAGACCCAGTACTTC.

The chain has TRBV28 and TRBJ2-7; 8 bases agree with TRBD1. V lost 7 bases to trimming and J lost 0 bases; unmatched junction nucleotides: 17. Germline CDR1 reads MDHEN; CDR2 reads SYDVKM. The CDR3 consists of 18 residues. The CDR3, as DNA: TGTGCCAGCAACCCAGACAGGGGCCGAGTTTTAGGCTCCTACGAGCAGTACTTC. Translation gives CASNPDRGRVLGSYEQYF.

This clonotype was observed a handful of times. The chain links TRBV6-5 to TRBJ1-4; TRBD1 aligns across 12 bases. This CDR3 region has 16 residues. Germline assignment: CDR1 MNHEY and CDR2 SVGAGI. The V gene end was trimmed by 0 bases and the J gene end by 7 bases; junction bases not matched to a gene: 3. Written as DNA, the CDR3 is TGTGCCAGCAGTTACTCGGGGGACAGGGGGCGTGAAAAACTGTTTTTT. Translated: CASSYSGDRGREKLFF.

This clonotype showed up just a few times. The chain carries TRBV2 and TRBJ1-5; no definite D call. The germline gives CDR1 SNHLY, CDR2 FYNNEI. The V end was cut by 6 bases, the J end by 5 bases, with 11 bases between. The CDR3 contains 13 residues. CDR3 coding DNA: TGTGCCAGCAGGGACCCTGGCGATCAGCCCCAGCATTTT. Its translation: CASRDPGDQPQHF.

V gene TRBV4-1 combines with J gene TRBJ2-3; D ambiguous. CDR1 and CDR2 from the germline V gene are MGHRA and YSYEKL. The V end was cut by 0 bases, the J end by 5 bases, with 9 bases between. There are 14 residues in the CDR3. The CDR3 nucleotides are TGCGCCAGCAGCCAAGATCCGGCAAGAGATACGCAGTATTTT. As protein: CASSQDPARDTQYF.